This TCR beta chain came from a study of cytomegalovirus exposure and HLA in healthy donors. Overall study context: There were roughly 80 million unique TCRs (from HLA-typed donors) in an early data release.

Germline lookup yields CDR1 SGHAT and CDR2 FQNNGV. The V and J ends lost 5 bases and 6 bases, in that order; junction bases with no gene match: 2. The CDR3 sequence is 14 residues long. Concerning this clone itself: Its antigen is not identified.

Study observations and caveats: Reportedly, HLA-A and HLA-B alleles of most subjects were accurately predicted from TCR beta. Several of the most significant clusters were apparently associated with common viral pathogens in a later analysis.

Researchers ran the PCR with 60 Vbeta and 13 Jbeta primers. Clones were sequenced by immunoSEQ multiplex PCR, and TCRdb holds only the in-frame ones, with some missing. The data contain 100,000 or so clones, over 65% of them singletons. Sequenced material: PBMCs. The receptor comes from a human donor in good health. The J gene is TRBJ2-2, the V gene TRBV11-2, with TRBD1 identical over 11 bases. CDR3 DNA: TGTGCCAGCAGCCGGACAGGGGGCCCCGGGGAGCTGTTTTTT. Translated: CASSRTGGPGELFF.